These 13 T cell receptor beta chains were all obtained from the same sample, sequenced in a study of cytomegalovirus exposure and HLA in healthy donors. The PCR made use of 60 Vbeta and 13 Jbeta primers. Repertoires were generated with immunoSEQ multiplex PCR, while TCRdb's copy carries only in-frame clones and drops some. Of 95,000 or so clones in the sample, about 86% are singletons; the top ten hold approximately 4%. Sequenced: PBMCs. The receptors originated from a woman in her seventies in good health and CMV-seropositive.

The chain uses TRBV5-1 and TRBJ1-2, with D perhaps matching TRBD1 (6 bases). Trimming took off 2 bases at V and 4 bases at J, with 15 bases between the two ends. This CDR3 region has 15 residues. CDR1 and CDR2 (germline): SGHRS, YFSETQ. The CDR3, as DNA: TGCGCCAGCAGCTTCGGACAGCGTCCTATCTATGGCTACACCTTC. Protein: CASSFGQRPIYGYTF.

The V and J genes are TRBV5-1 and TRBJ1-1; TRBD1 matches at 9 bases. CDR3 length equals 13 residues. The junction had 3 bases not matched to a gene; V was cut back by 2 bases and J by 7 bases. Germline V CDR1 and CDR2: SGHRS, YFSETQ. The CDR3: CASSFRQGVEAFF. The CDR3 nucleotides read TGCGCCAGCAGCTTCAGACAGGGGGTTGAAGCTTTCTTT.

This clone has more than one count but fewer than ten. The chain couples TRBV6-6 to TRBJ2-7; D uncertain. This CDR3 is built from 14 residues. Germline V CDR1 and CDR2: MNHNY, SVGAGI (reference sequence). The V gene lost 2 bases and the J gene lost 1 base, with 9 bases spanning the gap. CDR3 nucleotides: TGTGCCAGCAGTTACCCTATAGAGTCCTACGAGCAGTACTTC. Protein: CASSYPIESYEQYF.

This clone showed up just once. At one end, the junction sequence differs from germline, possibly due to a read error. The chain employs TRBV7-9 and TRBJ2-7, with D perhaps TRBD2 (5 bases). Germline lookup yields CDR1 SEHNR and CDR2 FQNEAQ (reference sequence). This CDR3 spans 13 amino acids. The CDR3 DNA reads TGTTCCAGCAGTTCAGACGGGACCTACGAGCAGTACTTC. It specifies CSSSSDGTYEQYF. Complete variable domain (other parts from reference TRBV7-9 and TRBJ2-7): DTGVSQNPRHKITKRGQNVTFRCDPISEHNRLYWYRQTLGQGPEFLTYFQNEAQLEKSRLLSDRFSAERPKGSFSTLEIQRTEQGDSAMYLCSSSSDGTYEQYFGPGTRLTVT.

This CDR3 is CASGGWSYEQYF. For the CDR3, the DNA is TGTGCCAGCGGGGGCTGGTCCTACGAGCAGTACTTC. The chain carries TRBV7-9 and TRBJ2-7, with D maybe TRBD1 (6 bases). The CDR3 length is 12 residues. Germline CDR1 is SEHNR and CDR2 is FQNEAQ (reference sequence). V was shortened by 8 bases and J by 1 base, with 9 bases between the two germline ends.

The table lists this clone with a few counts. V gene TRBV7-2 combines with J gene TRBJ1-5; D not certain. This CDR3 is 14 amino acids long. Deletions cut 1 base from V and 7 bases from J, with 11 bases between. Per the germline V gene, CDR1 is SGHTA and CDR2 is FQGNSA. Here the CDR3 DNA reads TGTGCCAGCAGCTTAGATGGCCCCCAACAGCCCCAGCATTTT. This gives the protein CASSLDGPQQPQHF.

V gene TRBV5-1 combines with J gene TRBJ2-7; D may be TRBD2 (6 bases). Germline CDR1 is SGHRS and CDR2 is YFSETQ. The CDR3 extends over 13 amino acids. V shed 4 bases and J shed 2 bases, with 10 bases lying between them. Written as DNA, the CDR3 is TGCGCCAGCAGCACGGGACTTGCCTACGAGCAGTACTTC. Translated: CASSTGLAYEQYF. The entire variable domain, with the rest obtained from reference TRBV5-1 and TRBJ2-7, is as follows: KAGVTQTPRYLIKTRGQQVTLSCSPISGHRSVSWYQQTPGQGLQFLFEYFSETQRNKGNFPGRFSGRQFSNSRSEMNVSTLELGDSALYLCASSTGLAYEQYFGPGTRLTVT.

This chain uses TRBV6-5 with TRBJ2-7; 11 positions match TRBD2. The germline CDR1 and CDR2 sequences are MNHEY and SVGAGI. V dropped 6 bases and J dropped 5; count of bases not matched to a gene: 6. The CDR3 is made up of 14 amino acids. This CDR3 reads CASSQTSGANEQYF. CDR3 nucleotide sequence: TGTGCCAGCAGCCAGACTAGCGGGGCCAACGAGCAGTACTTC.

The genes are TRBV7-2 and TRBJ2-2; 7 nucleotides line up with TRBD2. The ends lost 5 bases at V and 4 bases at J; junction bases unmatched: 10. The CDR3 is 16 amino acids. The germline V gene encodes CDR1 SGHTA and CDR2 FQGNSA. CDR3 sequence (DNA): TGTGCCAGCAGCCTACAAGCCGGGGAGGGCACCGGGGAGCTGTTTTTT. As protein: CASSLQAGEGTGELFF.

This clone came up a few times. V gene TRBV4-2 combines with J gene TRBJ2-7; 10 positions match TRBD1. The CDR3 is made up of 16 amino acids. Looked up from germline, CDR1 is LGHNA and CDR2 is YNFKEQ. V was pared by 0 bases and J by 1 base, with 3 bases of the junction left unmatched. The CDR3: CASSQDRDRGSYEQYF. The CDR3 nucleotides are TGTGCCAGCAGCCAAGACCGGGACAGGGGTTCCTACGAGCAGTACTTC.

V and J are TRBV7-6 and TRBJ1-1; weak D call: TRBD1 (5 bases). This CDR3 contains 14 residues. CDR1 SGHVS and CDR2 FNYEAQ come from the germline V gene. Trimming cost V 5 bases and J 3 bases, with 13 bases left between them. The CDR3 bases are TGTGCCAGCAGCCCGGACACTTGGCACACTGAAGCTTTCTTT. Amino acids: CASSPDTWHTEAFF. Supplemented by reference TRBV7-6 and TRBJ1-1, the full variable domain reads GAGVSQSPRYKVTKRGQDVALRCDPISGHVSLYWYRQALGQGPEFLTYFNYEAQQDKSGLPNDRFSAERPEGSISTLTIQRTEQRDSAMYRCASSPDTWHTEAFFGQGTRLTVV.

V gene TRBV11-3 combines with J gene TRBJ2-1; 9 nucleotides line up with TRBD2. V shed 3 bases and J 5 bases; nucleotides not matched to a gene: 2. The germline CDR1 and CDR2 sequences are SGHNT and YENEEA. The CDR3 spans 14 residues. In DNA form, the CDR3 reads TGTGCCAGCAGCTTGGGACTAGCAGACAATGAGCAGTTCTTC. It is translated as CASSLGLADNEQFF.

In its sample, this clone was seen once. This rearrangement joins TRBV4-1 to TRBJ2-7; a weak D match, TRBD1 (6 bases). Trimming left V 2 bases short and J 0 bases short, with 8 bases between. Looked up from germline, CDR1 is MGHRA and CDR2 is YSYEKL. This CDR3 spans 14 amino acids. CDR3 loop: CASSQSQGSYEQYF. CDR3 nucleotide sequence: TGCGCCAGCAGCCAATCACAGGGCTCCTACGAGCAGTACTTC.